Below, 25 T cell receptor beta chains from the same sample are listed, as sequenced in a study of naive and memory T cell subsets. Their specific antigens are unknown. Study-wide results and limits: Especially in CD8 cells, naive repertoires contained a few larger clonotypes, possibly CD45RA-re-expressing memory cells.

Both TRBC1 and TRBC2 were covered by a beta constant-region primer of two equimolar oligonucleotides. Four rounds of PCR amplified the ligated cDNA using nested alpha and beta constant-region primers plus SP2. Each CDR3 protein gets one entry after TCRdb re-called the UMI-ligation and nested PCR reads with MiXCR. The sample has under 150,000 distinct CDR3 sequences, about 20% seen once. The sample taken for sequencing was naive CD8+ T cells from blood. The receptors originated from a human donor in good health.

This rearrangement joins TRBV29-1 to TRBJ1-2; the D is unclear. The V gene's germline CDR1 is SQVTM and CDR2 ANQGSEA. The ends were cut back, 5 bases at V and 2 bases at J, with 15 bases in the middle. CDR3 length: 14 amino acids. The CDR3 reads CSVLVPDLNYGYTF. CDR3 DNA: TGCAGCGTTTTAGTCCCCGACCTCAACTATGGCTACACCTTC. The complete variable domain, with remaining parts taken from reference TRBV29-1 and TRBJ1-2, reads SAVISQKPSRDICQRGTSLTIQCQVDSQVTMMFWYRQQPGQSLTLIATANQGSEATYESGFVIDKFPISRPNLTFSTLTVSNMSPEDSSIYLCSVLVPDLNYGYTFGSGTRLTVV.

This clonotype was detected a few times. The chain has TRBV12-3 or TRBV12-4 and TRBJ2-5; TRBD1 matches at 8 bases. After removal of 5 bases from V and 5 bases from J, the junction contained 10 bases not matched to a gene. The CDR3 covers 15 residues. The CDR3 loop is CASSGGQEEWETQYF. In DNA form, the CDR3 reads TGTGCCAGCAGTGGGGGACAGGAGGAGTGGGAGACCCAGTACTTC.

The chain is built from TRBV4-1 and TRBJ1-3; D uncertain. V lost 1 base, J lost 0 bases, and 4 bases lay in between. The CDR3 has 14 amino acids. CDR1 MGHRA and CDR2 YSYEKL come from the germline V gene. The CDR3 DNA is TGCGCCAGCAGCCAAGTTTTCTCTGGAAACACCATATATTTT. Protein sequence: CASSQVFSGNTIYF.

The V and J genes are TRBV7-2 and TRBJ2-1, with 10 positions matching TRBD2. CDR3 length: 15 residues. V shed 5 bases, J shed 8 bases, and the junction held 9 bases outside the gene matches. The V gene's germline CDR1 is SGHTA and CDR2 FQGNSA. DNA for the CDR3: TGTGCCAGCAGCGCGACTAGCGGGCCCGAAGATGAGCAGTTCTTC. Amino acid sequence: CASSATSGPEDEQFF.

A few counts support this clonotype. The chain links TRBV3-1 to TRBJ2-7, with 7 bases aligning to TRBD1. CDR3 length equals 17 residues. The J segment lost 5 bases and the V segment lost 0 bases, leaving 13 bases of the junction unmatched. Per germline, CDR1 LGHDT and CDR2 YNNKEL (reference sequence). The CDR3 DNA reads TGTGCCAGCAGCCAAGAAGGGGGACAGCCCCTGCCGGACGAGCAGTACTTC. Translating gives CASSQEGGQPLPDEQYF.

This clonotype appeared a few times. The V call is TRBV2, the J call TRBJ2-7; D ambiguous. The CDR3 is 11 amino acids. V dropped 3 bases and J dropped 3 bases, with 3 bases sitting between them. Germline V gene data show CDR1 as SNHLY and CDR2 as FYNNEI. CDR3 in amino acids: CASSDYYEQYF. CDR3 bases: TGTGCCAGCAGTGACTACTACGAGCAGTACTTC.

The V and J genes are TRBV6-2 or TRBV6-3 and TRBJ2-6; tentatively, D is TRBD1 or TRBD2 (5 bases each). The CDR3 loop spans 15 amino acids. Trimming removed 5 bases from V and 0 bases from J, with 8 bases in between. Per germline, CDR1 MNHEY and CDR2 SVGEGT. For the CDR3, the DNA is TGTGCCAGCAGTCGGGGCGCCTCTGGGGCCAACGTCCTGACTTTC. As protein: CASSRGASGANVLTF.

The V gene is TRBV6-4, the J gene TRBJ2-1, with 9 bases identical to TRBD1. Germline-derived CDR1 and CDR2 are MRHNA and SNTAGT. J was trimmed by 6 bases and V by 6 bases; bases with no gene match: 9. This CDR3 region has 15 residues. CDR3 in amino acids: CASRVNRGRGNEQFF. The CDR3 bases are TGTGCCAGCAGAGTAAACAGGGGGCGCGGCAATGAGCAGTTCTTC.

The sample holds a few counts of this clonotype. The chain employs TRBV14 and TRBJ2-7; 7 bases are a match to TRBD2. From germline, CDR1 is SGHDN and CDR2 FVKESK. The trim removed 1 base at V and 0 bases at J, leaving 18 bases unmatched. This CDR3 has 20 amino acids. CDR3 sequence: CASSQGSGPSGTIFSYEQYF. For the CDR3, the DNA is TGTGCCAGCAGCCAAGGGTCGGGACCAAGCGGGACCATTTTCTCCTACGAGCAGTACTTC.

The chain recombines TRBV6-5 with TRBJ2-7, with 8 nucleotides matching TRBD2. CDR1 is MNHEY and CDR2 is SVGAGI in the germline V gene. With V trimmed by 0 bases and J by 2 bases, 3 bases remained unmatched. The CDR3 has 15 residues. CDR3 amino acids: CASSYSHGRAYEQYF. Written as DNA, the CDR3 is TGTGCCAGCAGTTACTCGCACGGGAGGGCCTACGAGCAGTACTTC.

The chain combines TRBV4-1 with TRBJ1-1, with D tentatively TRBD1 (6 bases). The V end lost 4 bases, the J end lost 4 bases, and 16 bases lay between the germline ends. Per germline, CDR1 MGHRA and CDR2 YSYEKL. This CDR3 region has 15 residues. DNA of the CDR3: TGCGCCAGCAGCCCCCGCCCTCAGGGGACCACTGAAGCTTTCTTT. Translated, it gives CASSPRPQGTTEAFF.

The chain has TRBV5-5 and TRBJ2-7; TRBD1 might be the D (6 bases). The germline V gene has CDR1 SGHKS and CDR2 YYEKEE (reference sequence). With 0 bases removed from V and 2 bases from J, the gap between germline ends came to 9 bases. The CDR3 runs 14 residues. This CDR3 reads CASSLGSGAYEQYF. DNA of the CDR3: TGTGCCAGCAGCTTGGGATCAGGGGCCTACGAGCAGTACTTC.

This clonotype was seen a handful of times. CDR3 coding DNA: TGTGCCAGTAGTATTCGGAGGAACTCCTACGAGCAGTACTTC. It codes for CASSIRRNSYEQYF. The gene calls are TRBV19 and TRBJ2-7; D possibly corresponds to TRBD2 (5 bases). The V end lost 3 bases, the J end lost 0 bases, and 9 bases lay between the germline ends. This CDR3 region has 14 residues. Germline V gene lookup returns CDR1 LNHDA and CDR2 SQIVND (reference sequence).

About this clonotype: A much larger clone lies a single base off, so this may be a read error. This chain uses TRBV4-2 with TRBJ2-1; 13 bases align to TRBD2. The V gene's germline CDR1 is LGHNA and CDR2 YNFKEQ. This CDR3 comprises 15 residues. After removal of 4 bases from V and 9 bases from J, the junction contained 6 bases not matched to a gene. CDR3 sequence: CASSLGLAGVSEQFF. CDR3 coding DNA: TGTGCCAGCAGCCTCGGACTAGCGGGAGTCAGTGAGCAGTTCTTC.

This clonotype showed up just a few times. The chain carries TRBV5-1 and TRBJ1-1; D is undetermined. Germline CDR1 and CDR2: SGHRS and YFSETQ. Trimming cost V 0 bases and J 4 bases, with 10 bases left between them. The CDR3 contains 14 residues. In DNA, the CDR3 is TGCGCCAGCAGCTTGGGGGGAAGCGCCACTGAAGCTTTCTTT. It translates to CASSLGGSATEAFF.

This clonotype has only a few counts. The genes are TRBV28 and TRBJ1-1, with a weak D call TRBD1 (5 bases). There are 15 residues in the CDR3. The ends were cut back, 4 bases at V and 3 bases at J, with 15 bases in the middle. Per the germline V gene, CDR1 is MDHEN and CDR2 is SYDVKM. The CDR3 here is CASSSGISTDTEAFF. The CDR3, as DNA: TGTGCCAGCAGTTCAGGGATTTCGACGGACACTGAAGCTTTCTTT. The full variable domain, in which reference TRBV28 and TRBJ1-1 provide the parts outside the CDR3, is DVKVTQSSRYLVKRTGEKVFLECVQDMDHENMFWYRQDPGLGLRLIYFSYDVKMKEKGDIPEGYSVSREKKERFSLILESASTNQTSMYLCASSSGISTDTEAFFGQGTRLTVV.

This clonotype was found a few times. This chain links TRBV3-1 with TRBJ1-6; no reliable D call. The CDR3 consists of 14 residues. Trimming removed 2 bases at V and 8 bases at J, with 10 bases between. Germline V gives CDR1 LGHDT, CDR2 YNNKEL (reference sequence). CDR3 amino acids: CASSQNGVDSPLHF. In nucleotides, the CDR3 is TGTGCCAGCAGCCAAAACGGAGTTGATTCACCCCTCCACTTT.

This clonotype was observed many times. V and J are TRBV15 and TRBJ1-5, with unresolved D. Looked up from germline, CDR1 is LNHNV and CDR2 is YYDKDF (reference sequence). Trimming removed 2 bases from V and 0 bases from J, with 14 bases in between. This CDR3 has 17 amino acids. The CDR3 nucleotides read TGTGCCACCAGCAGACGCGGGGAGGACCATAGCAATCAGCCCCAGCATTTT. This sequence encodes CATSRRGEDHSNQPQHF.

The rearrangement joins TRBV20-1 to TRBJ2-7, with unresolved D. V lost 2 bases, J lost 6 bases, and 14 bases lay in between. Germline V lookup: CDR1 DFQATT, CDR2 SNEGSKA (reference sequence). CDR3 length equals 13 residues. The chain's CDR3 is CSARNLLGREQYF. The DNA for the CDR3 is TGCAGTGCTAGAAATTTATTAGGACGCGAGCAGTACTTC.

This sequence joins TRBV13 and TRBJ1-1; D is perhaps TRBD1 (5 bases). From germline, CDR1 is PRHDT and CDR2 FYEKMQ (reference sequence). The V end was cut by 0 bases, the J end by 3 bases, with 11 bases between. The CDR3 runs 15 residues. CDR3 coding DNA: TGTGCCAGCAGCTTAGGGGGGGGACGCGACACTGAAGCTTTCTTT. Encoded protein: CASSLGGGRDTEAFF.

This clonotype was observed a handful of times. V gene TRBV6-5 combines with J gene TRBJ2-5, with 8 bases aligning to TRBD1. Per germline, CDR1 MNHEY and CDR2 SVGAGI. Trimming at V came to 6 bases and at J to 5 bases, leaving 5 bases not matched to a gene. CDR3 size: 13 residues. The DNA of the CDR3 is TGTGCCAGCAGCCCAGGACAGGGTGAGACCCAGTACTTC. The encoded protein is CASSPGQGETQYF.

CDR3 coding DNA: TGTGCCAGCAGTGAACTGGGACTAGCCTACGAGCAGTACTTC. This sequence encodes CASSELGLAYEQYF. The rearrangement joins TRBV28 to TRBJ2-7; TRBD2 matches at 8 bases. The ends lost 5 bases at V and 2 bases at J; junction bases unmatched: 5. The CDR3 length is 14 residues. CDR1 and CDR2 (germline): MDHEN, SYDVKM.

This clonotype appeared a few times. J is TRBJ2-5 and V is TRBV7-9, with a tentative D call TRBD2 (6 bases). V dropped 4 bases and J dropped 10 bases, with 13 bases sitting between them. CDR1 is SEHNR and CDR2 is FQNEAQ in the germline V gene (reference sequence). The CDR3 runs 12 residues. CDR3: CASSSAWGDQYF. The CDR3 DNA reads TGTGCCAGCAGCTCCGCCTGGGGGGACCAGTACTTC.

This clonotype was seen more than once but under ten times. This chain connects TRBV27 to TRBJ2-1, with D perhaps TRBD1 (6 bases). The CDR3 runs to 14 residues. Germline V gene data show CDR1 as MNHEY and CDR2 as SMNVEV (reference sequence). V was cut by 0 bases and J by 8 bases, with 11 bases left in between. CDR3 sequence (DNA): TGTGCCAGCAGTTTATCGTTGGGGGCCGATGAGCAGTTCTTC. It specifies CASSLSLGADEQFF.

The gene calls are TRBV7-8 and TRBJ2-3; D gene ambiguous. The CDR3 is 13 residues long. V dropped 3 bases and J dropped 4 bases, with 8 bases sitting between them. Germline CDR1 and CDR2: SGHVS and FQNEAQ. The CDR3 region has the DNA TGTGCCAGCAGCTTGTGGCCCGCAGATACGCAGTATTTT. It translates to CASSLWPADTQYF.